This is a list of T cell receptor beta chains from one sample in a study of regulatory T cells in long-lasting Graves disease. TCRdb itself ran the multiplex PCR reads through MiXCR, one entry per CDR3 protein. Of around 460,000 distinct CDR3 sequences in the sample, under 25% were seen once. Source: peripheral blood mononuclear cells (PBMCs), taken when the disease was refractory, from a patient treated with antithyroid drugs. The receptor set was obtained from a female donor with Graves disease. Each CDR3 is given with its conserved first and last residue. The D gene is left open where the match is weak. Only part of the rows carry a size: once, few, many, or a class if the clone is expanded.

J	V	D	size	CDR3	DNA
TRBJ2-2	TRBV7-2	TRBD2	few	CASSQASGGGGTGELFF	TGCGCCAGCAGCCAAGCGAGCGGGGGCGGTGGCACCGGGGAGCTGTTTTTT
TRBJ1-5	TRBV5-6	TRBD1	.	CASSLGTDINQPQHF	TGTGCCAGCAGCCTTGGGACAGACATAAATCAGCCCCAGCATTTT
TRBJ2-7	TRBV10-3	.	few	CAISESAAGREQYF	TGTGCCATCAGTGAGTCGGCGGCAGGGAGGGAGCAGTACTTC
TRBJ2-2	TRBV7-9	TRBD2	few	CASPTGLAANTGELFF	TGTGCCAGCCCTACCGGGCTAGCGGCGAACACCGGGGAGCTGTTTTTT
TRBJ1-5	TRBV28	TRBD1	many	CASIPQLDRGGNQPQHF	TGTGCCAGCATTCCACAATTGGACAGGGGAGGCAATCAGCCCCAGCATTTT
TRBJ1-1	TRBV3-1	.	.	CASSPSEVNTEAFF	TGTGCCAGCAGCCCCAGTGAAGTGAACACTGAAGCTTTCTTT
TRBJ1-1	TRBV29-1	.	many	CSVGGVVGGTEAFF	TGCAGCGTTGGGGGAGTGGTAGGGGGCACTGAAGCTTTCTTT
TRBJ2-2	TRBV28	.	few	CASGNMGAGELFF	TGTGCCAGCGGCAACATGGGGGCAGGGGAGCTGTTTTTT
TRBJ2-3	TRBV6-1	TRBD2	.	CASSRNLAADTQYF	TGTGCCAGCAGCCGGAATCTAGCGGCAGATACGCAGTATTTT
TRBJ1-5	TRBV2	TRBD1	many	CASSRPPGTGDNQPQHF	TGTGCCAGCAGCCGACCGCCCGGGACAGGGGACAATCAGCCCCAGCATTTT
TRBJ2-3	TRBV11-2	.	few	CASSSAPSTDTQYF	TGTGCCAGCAGCTCCGCTCCTAGCACAGATACGCAGTATTTT
TRBJ1-5	TRBV20-1	TRBD1	few	CSAKDRGGNQPQHF	TGCAGTGCTAAGGACAGGGGAGGGAATCAGCCCCAGCATTTT
TRBJ2-6	TRBV7-9	.	.	CASSLAIQPFVLTF	TGTGCCAGCAGCTTAGCGATACAGCCATTCGTCCTGACTTTC
TRBJ1-6	TRBV19	.	.	CASSILTDRSPLHF	TGTGCCAGTAGTATCCTAACAGACAGATCACCCCTCCACTTT
TRBJ1-1	TRBV27	TRBD1	.	CASTPPPGQGAMNTEAFF	TGTGCCAGCACCCCCCCCCCGGGACAGGGGGCAATGAACACTGAAGCTTTCTTT
TRBJ1-2	TRBV6-2/TRBV6-3	.	many	CASTLTGDSSTF	TGTGCCAGCACCTTGACAGGCGACTCAAGCACCTTC
TRBJ1-1	TRBV27	.	few	CASSPARGLNTEAFF	TGTGCCAGCAGTCCAGCCAGAGGTCTGAACACTGAAGCTTTCTTT
TRBJ2-2	TRBV2	.	.	CASTRGLTNTGELFF	TGTGCCAGCACCCGGGGGCTAACGAACACCGGGGAGCTGTTTTTT
TRBJ1-4	TRBV2	TRBD1	many	CASGGQGTNEKLFF	TGTGCCAGCGGGGGACAGGGGACTAATGAAAAACTGTTTTTT
TRBJ1-4	TRBV30	.	few	CAWSVRQGGEKLFF	TGTGCCTGGAGTGTTCGGCAAGGGGGTGAAAAACTGTTTTTT
TRBJ1-4	TRBV6-5	.	many	CASSYPGSSTNEKLFF	TGTGCCAGCAGTTACCCGGGTAGTTCAACTAATGAAAAACTGTTTTTT
TRBJ2-6	TRBV5-1	.	.	CASSLGTTPGANVLTF	TGCGCCAGCAGCTTGGGGACCACCCCTGGGGCCAACGTCCTGACTTTC
TRBJ2-7	TRBV7-2	.	many	CASGAGRTYEQYF	TGTGCCAGCGGGGCAGGGAGGACCTACGAGCAGTACTTC
TRBJ2-5	TRBV7-9	TRBD1	.	CASSLRGDRGETQYF	TGTGCCAGCAGCTTAAGGGGTGACAGGGGAGAGACCCAGTACTTC
TRBJ2-7	TRBV7-9	.	many	CASSSPPRTVYEQYF	TGTGCCAGCAGCTCGCCCCCTCGGACAGTCTACGAGCAGTACTTC
TRBJ1-2	TRBV6-1	.	many	CASENRNYGYTF	TGTGCCAGCGAGAATAGAAACTATGGCTACACCTTC
TRBJ1-5	TRBV19	.	.	CASRPEISNQPQHF	TGTGCCAGTAGGCCTGAGATTAGCAATCAGCCCCAGCATTTT
TRBJ1-5	TRBV3-1	.	few	CASSPTGANYQPQHF	TGTGCCAGCAGCCCGACCGGGGCCAACTATCAGCCCCAGCATTTT
TRBJ2-7	TRBV6-2/TRBV6-3	.	many	CASSYSAGEQYF	TGTGCCAGCAGTTACTCGGCTGGCGAGCAGTACTTC
TRBJ1-1	TRBV30	.	.	CAWNVQSNTEAFF	TGTGCCTGGAATGTCCAATCGAACACTGAAGCTTTCTTT
TRBJ2-2	TRBV7-9	TRBD2	.	CASSQGLAGGPRTGELFF	TGTGCTAGCAGCCAAGGACTAGCGGGAGGGCCTCGGACCGGGGAGCTGTTTTTT
TRBJ2-7	TRBV11-2	TRBD2	.	CASSSTSGRFYEQYF	TGTGCCAGCAGCTCTACTAGCGGGAGGTTCTACGAGCAGTACTTC
TRBJ1-2	TRBV4-2	.	.	CASRKFFGFDGYTF	TGTGCCAGCAGAAAATTCTTCGGGTTCGATGGCTACACCTTC
TRBJ2-7	TRBV18	TRBD1	.	CASSPSTGLMDEQYF	TGTGCCAGCTCACCTTCGACAGGGCTAATGGACGAGCAGTACTTC
TRBJ1-5	TRBV6-2/TRBV6-3	TRBD1	many	CASSYSPGQGARRNQPQHF	TGTGCCAGCAGTTACTCACCGGGACAGGGGGCCCGACGCAATCAGCCCCAGCATTTT
TRBJ2-6	TRBV28	.	many	CASSSGANVLTF	TGTGCCAGCAGCTCTGGGGCCAACGTCCTGACTTTC
TRBJ2-2	TRBV15	.	.	CATSRGDVAGELFF	TGTGCCACCAGCAGAGGTGACGTAGCCGGGGAGCTGTTTTTT
TRBJ2-2	TRBV4-3	.	.	CASSQGAGLERGELFF	TGCGCCAGCAGCCAAGGGGCGGGGTTGGAGCGCGGGGAGCTGTTTTTT
TRBJ2-7	TRBV6-1	.	.	CALTRGIYEQYF	TGTGCTTTAACCCGAGGAATCTACGAGCAGTACTTC
TRBJ1-5	TRBV19	.	.	CASSTPRNSNQPQHF	TGTGCCAGTAGTACCCCCCGGAACAGCAATCAGCCCCAGCATTTT
TRBJ2-7	TRBV28	TRBD1	many	CASSLAQGAREQYF	TGTGCCAGCAGTTTAGCACAGGGGGCGCGGGAGCAGTACTTC
TRBJ1-2	TRBV6-2/TRBV6-3	.	many	CASSYSRAVGGRSYGYTF	TGTGCCAGCAGTTACTCGAGAGCTGTGGGGGGCCGGAGCTATGGCTACACCTTC
TRBJ1-6	TRBV27	TRBD1	.	CASSPDRAVNSPLHF	TGTGCCAGCAGCCCAGACAGGGCCGTCAATTCACCCCTCCACTTT
TRBJ1-6	TRBV20-1	.	.	CSARAGSPLHF	TGCAGTGCTAGAGCCGGGTCACCCCTCCACTTT
TRBJ1-5	TRBV20-1	.	few	CSARGQGIGQPQHF	TGCAGTGCTAGAGGTCAGGGTATCGGTCAGCCCCAGCATTTT